This T cell receptor beta chain was obtained from a study of T cells in Graves' hyperthyroidism and ophthalmopathy. Study-wide results and limits: Among thyroid clonotypes expanded above 0.001, most also appeared in blood.

Participants, patients aged 18 to 65, had newly diagnosed hyperthyroidism with a duration under 2 months. Authors of the study amplified TCR beta CDR3 regions from RNA transcripts. Initially, a first-round RT-PCR of the TCR CDR3 employed the HTBI primer set. TCRdb passed the multiplex PCR reads through MiXCR, listing each CDR3 protein once. The sample carries around 300,000 distinct CDR3 sequences, around 14% recorded once. Of note for this clonotype: The antigen remains unidentified.

This CDR3 spans 13 amino acids. V was clipped by 4 bases and J by 1 base, with 11 bases between them. CDR1 and CDR2 (germline): GTSNPN, SVGIG (reference sequence). The sequence was obtained from a woman in her thirties with Graves' hyperthyroidism. The chain employs TRBV30 and TRBJ2-7, with D possibly matching TRBD2 (6 bases). Source material: blood. CDR3 residues: CAWNGGLSYEQYF. The CDR3 bases are TGTGCCTGGAACGGGGGACTGTCCTACGAGCAGTACTTC.